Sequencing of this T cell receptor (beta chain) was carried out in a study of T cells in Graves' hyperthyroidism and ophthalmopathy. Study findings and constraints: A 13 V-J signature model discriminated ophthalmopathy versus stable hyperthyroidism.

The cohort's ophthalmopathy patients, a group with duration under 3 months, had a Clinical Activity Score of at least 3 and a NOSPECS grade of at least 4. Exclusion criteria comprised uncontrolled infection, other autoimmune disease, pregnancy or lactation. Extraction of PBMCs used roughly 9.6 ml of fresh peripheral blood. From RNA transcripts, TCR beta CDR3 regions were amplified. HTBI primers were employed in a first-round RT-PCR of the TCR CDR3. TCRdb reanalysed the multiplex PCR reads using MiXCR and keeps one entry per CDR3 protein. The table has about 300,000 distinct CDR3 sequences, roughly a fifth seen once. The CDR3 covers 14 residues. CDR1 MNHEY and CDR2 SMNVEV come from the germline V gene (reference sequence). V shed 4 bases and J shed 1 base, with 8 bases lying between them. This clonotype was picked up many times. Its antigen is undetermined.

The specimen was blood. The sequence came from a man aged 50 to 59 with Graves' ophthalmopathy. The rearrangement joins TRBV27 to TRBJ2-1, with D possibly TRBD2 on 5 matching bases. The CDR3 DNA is TGTGCCAGCAGTTCCTGGGAGTCCTACAATGAGCAGTTCTTC. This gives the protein CASSSWESYNEQFF.